This TCR beta chain was sequenced during a study of T-cell memory formation after mild COVID-19. This clonotype came up many times. MiXCR, run by TCRdb on the 5' RACE reads, gives a single entry per CDR3 protein. This table holds about 140,000 distinct CDR3 sequences, 11% to 15% found once. The source is an adult woman who had mild COVID-19 (a few samples of this study predate the infection). Cell type and time point are not known. The sequenced sample consisted of PBMCs or a T cell subset sorted from them (not recorded which).

The chain's CDR3 is CASSPWTSGPYEQYF. The CDR3 DNA sequence: TGTGCCAGTAGTCCATGGACTAGCGGGCCCTACGAGCAGTACTTC. This chain links TRBV19 with TRBJ2-7, with 11 bases matching TRBD2. CDR1 LNHDA and CDR2 SQIVND come from the germline V gene (reference sequence). CDR3 size: 15 residues. Trimming cost V 5 bases and J 2 bases; bases outside gene matches: 5.